This passage covers 19 T cell receptor beta chains from one sample sequenced in a study of metastatic and nonmetastatic thyroid tumors. TCRdb re-clonotyped the PCR reads through MiXCR. This table has approximately 82,000 clones, around an eighth appearing once. Treatment of any kind had been given to no patient before thyroid surgery. Source material: tumor tissue. The receptors were gathered from a female donor with papillary thyroid cancer or a benign thyroid nodule (not recorded which). Some clones in this sample may be carry-over from other donors' samples.

This clone was found many times. This rearrangement joins TRBV9 to TRBJ2-7; tentative D call: TRBD2 (5 bases). Trimming took off 0 bases at V and 7 bases at J, with 8 bases between the two ends. The CDR3 length is 12 residues. CDR1 and CDR2 (germline): SGDLS, YYNGEE. DNA for the CDR3: TGTGCCAGCAGCGTAGGCGCGGGTGAGCAGTACTTC. It codes for CASSVGAGEQYF.

This clone was seen many times. The chain employs TRBV12-3 or TRBV12-4 and TRBJ2-5; possibly TRBD1 for D (5 bases). V was cut by 6 bases and J by 4 bases, with 18 bases left in between. CDR3 length: 15 amino acids. CDR3 sequence: CASSARVVIRETQYF. CDR3 coding DNA: TGTGCCAGCAGCGCCAGGGTTGTAATAAGAGAGACCCAGTACTTC.

This clone was seen repeatedly, ten times or more. This may come from a read error, since a much larger clone is one base off. The sample has other DNA sequences that encode this CDR3 too. The chain joins TRBV11-2 to TRBJ1-1, with D possibly matching TRBD1 (5 bases). Trimming removed 1 base from V and 1 base from J, with 7 bases in between. This CDR3 is built from 14 residues. From germline, CDR1 is SGHAT and CDR2 FQNNGV. The CDR3 DNA reads TGTGCCAGCAGCTTAGGGGGCTGGAACACTGAAGCTTTCTTT. The encoded protein is CASSLGGWNTEAFF.

The CDR3 bases are TGTGCCAGCAATCCTCTCGGGAAATCCTACGAGCAGTACTTC. Translation gives CASNPLGKSYEQYF. The genes are TRBV9 and TRBJ2-7, with a weak D call TRBD2 (5 bases). Germline V lookup: CDR1 SGDLS, CDR2 YYNGEE. V lost 6 bases and J lost 1, with 14 bases in between. This CDR3 comprises 14 residues.

This clone was recorded a few times. V gene TRBV6-1 combines with J gene TRBJ2-5; D is perhaps TRBD1 (6 bases). In germline, CDR1 is MNHNS, CDR2 SASEGT. This CDR3 spans 14 amino acids. V was pared by 3 bases and J by 5 bases, with 13 bases between. The CDR3 reads CASSDGTLGETQYF. The CDR3 bases are TGTGCCAGCAGTGACGGGACACTTGGGGAGACCCAGTACTTC.

This clone was detected ten times or more. J is TRBJ2-4 and V is TRBV19; D perhaps matches TRBD2 (6 bases). The V end lost 5 bases, the J end lost 8 bases, and 16 bases lay between the germline ends. The CDR3 contains 14 residues. The germline V gene encodes CDR1 LNHDA and CDR2 SQIVND (reference sequence). As DNA, the CDR3 is TGTGCCAGTAGTTATCGACTCCCGGGGGACATTCAGTACTTC. Amino acid sequence: CASSYRLPGDIQYF.

This clone was detected many times. This chain links TRBV20-1 with TRBJ2-1; 9 bases align to TRBD1. Germline CDR1 reads DFQATT; CDR2 reads SNEGSKA (reference sequence). Trimming cost V 6 bases and J 8 bases; bases outside gene matches: 8. The CDR3 spans 13 residues. This chain's CDR3 is CSAGTGMFDEQFF. The CDR3 coding sequence is TGCAGTGCCGGGACAGGGATGTTTGATGAGCAGTTCTTC.

For this clone: This could be a read error, since a much larger clone is one nucleotide away. V and J are TRBV5-4 and TRBJ1-5, with 7 bases identical to TRBD1. Germline V gene lookup returns CDR1 SGHNT and CDR2 YYREEE (reference sequence). Germline trimming cut 4 bases from V and 5 bases from J; bases unmatched to any gene: 6. The CDR3 is 14 amino acids. The CDR3 loop is CASSQQGIYQPQHF. CDR3 DNA sequence: TGTGCCAGCAGCCAACAGGGGATCTATCAGCCCCAGCATTTT. The full variable domain, completed using reference TRBV5-4 and TRBJ1-5, is ETGVTQSPTHLIKTRGQQVTLRCSSQSGHNTVSWYQQALGQGPQFIFQYYREEENGRGNFPPRFSGLQFPNYSSELNVNALELDDSALYLCASSQQGIYQPQHFGDGTRLSIL.

This clone turned up a few times. The chain employs TRBV9 and TRBJ2-7; 9 bases are shared with TRBD2. Germline V gene sequence: CDR1 SGDLS, CDR2 YYNGEE. The CDR3 has 15 amino acids. With 3 bases clipped from V and 5 bases from J, the junction kept 9 bases outside the gene matches. The CDR3 is CASSGKSGRSDEQYF. For the CDR3, the DNA is TGTGCCAGCAGCGGAAAGAGCGGGAGGTCTGACGAGCAGTACTTC.

This clone was seen repeatedly, ten times or more. The genes are TRBV2 and TRBJ2-3; 9 positions match TRBD2. The germline CDR1 and CDR2 sequences are SNHLY and FYNNEI. This CDR3 has 16 residues. J was trimmed by 0 bases and V by 6 bases; bases with no gene match: 7. The CDR3 DNA reads as TGTGCCAGCAGCCCGTTGCGGGAGGGAAGCACAGATACGCAGTATTTT. Residues: CASSPLREGSTDTQYF.

The table lists this clone with a count of one. The rearrangement joins TRBV20-1 to TRBJ2-5; 7 bases agree with TRBD2. Trimming cost V 6 bases and J 5 bases; bases outside gene matches: 12. Germline CDR1 reads DFQATT; CDR2 reads SNEGSKA (reference sequence). This CDR3 is 14 amino acids long. The CDR3 DNA reads TGCAGTGCCACCGGACTGGCGGGAGTGGAGACCCAGTACTTC. Translated, it gives CSATGLAGVETQYF.

This chain connects TRBV29-1 to TRBJ2-5, with D hard to call. The CDR3 consists of 11 residues. The V gene lost 6 bases and the J gene lost 7 bases, with 12 bases spanning the gap. CDR1 SQVTM and CDR2 ANQGSEA come from the germline V gene. For the CDR3, the DNA is TGCAGCGTCTATACAAGTGGGACCCAGTACTTC. This codes for CSVYTSGTQYF. Supplemented by reference TRBV29-1 and TRBJ2-5, the full variable domain reads SAVISQKPSRDICQRGTSLTIQCQVDSQVTMMFWYRQQPGQSLTLIATANQGSEATYESGFVIDKFPISRPNLTFSTLTVSNMSPEDSSIYLCSVYTSGTQYFGPGTRLLVL.

This clone was detected many times. The chain links TRBV20-1 to TRBJ2-7; 7 bases are shared with TRBD2. Trimming removed 5 bases from V and 9 bases from J; junction bases left unmatched: 4. Per the germline V gene, CDR1 is DFQATT and CDR2 is SNEGSKA (reference sequence). This CDR3 contains 10 residues. DNA for the CDR3: TGCAGTGCTCAGGCGGGGGTGCAGTACTTC. Translating gives CSAQAGVQYF.

This clone was observed at least ten times. V gene TRBV10-3 combines with J gene TRBJ2-7; 7 positions match TRBD2. This CDR3 comprises 14 residues. Germline trimming cut 9 bases from V and 1 base from J; bases unmatched to any gene: 9. CDR1 and CDR2 (germline): ENHRY, SYGVKD. The chain's CDR3 is CAMSDGGGSYEQYF. CDR3 coding DNA: TGTGCCATGTCCGATGGGGGGGGTTCCTACGAGCAGTACTTC.

This clone was seen ten or more times. The chain combines TRBV7-2 with TRBJ1-5; 9 nucleotides match TRBD1. Germline CDR1 reads SGHTA; CDR2 reads FQGNSA. The CDR3 totals 15 residues. V trimming: 7 bases; J trimming: 6 bases; junction bases outside the gene matches: 10. The CDR3 coding sequence is TGTGCCAGCACCACGGACAGGGGAGTAGGTCAGCCCCAGCATTTT. Protein product: CASTTDRGVGQPQHF.

This clone was recorded a few times. The chain links TRBV7-9 to TRBJ1-3; D is undetermined. The CDR3 sequence is 13 residues long. Trimming pared 0 bases from V and 8 bases from J, leaving 8 bases between. Germline V gene data show CDR1 as SEHNR and CDR2 as FQNEAQ (reference sequence). CDR3 sequence: CASSLAQGYTIYF. CDR3 nucleotides: TGTGCCAGCAGCTTAGCGCAAGGGTACACCATATATTTT.

This clone was detected ten times or more. The chain carries TRBV5-1 and TRBJ1-3, with TRBD1 matching 7 bases. Per the germline V gene, CDR1 is SGHRS and CDR2 is YFSETQ. The V gene end was trimmed by 4 bases and the J gene end by 2 bases; junction bases not matched to a gene: 6. The CDR3 runs to 15 residues. CDR3 in amino acids: CASSPERGPGNTIYF. Written as DNA, the CDR3 is TGCGCCAGCAGCCCCGAGAGGGGGCCTGGAAACACCATATATTTT.

On this clone: One base away lies a much larger clone, so this may be a sequencing read error. The CDR3 spells CASSIGTSRLETQYF. CDR3 nucleotide sequence: TGTGCCAGTAGTATTGGGACTAGCAGGCTGGAGACCCAGTACTTC. The chain uses TRBV19 and TRBJ2-5; 9 bases are shared with TRBD2. Losses at the gene ends were 3 bases for V and 5 bases for J; bases not matched to a gene: 7. The CDR3 extends over 15 amino acids. Germline CDR1 is LNHDA and CDR2 is SQIVND (reference sequence).

This clone was seen repeatedly, ten times or more. The chain uses TRBV11-1 and TRBJ1-2; a weak D match, TRBD1 (5 bases). The germline CDR1 and CDR2 sequences are SGHAT and FQDESV (reference sequence). V gave up 1 base and J gave up 3 bases, with 18 bases separating them. The CDR3 covers 17 residues. The CDR3 region has the DNA TGTGCCAGCAGCTTAGGGGGGAGGGCCCGACGCCACTATGGCTACACCTTC. Its protein is CASSLGGRARRHYGYTF.